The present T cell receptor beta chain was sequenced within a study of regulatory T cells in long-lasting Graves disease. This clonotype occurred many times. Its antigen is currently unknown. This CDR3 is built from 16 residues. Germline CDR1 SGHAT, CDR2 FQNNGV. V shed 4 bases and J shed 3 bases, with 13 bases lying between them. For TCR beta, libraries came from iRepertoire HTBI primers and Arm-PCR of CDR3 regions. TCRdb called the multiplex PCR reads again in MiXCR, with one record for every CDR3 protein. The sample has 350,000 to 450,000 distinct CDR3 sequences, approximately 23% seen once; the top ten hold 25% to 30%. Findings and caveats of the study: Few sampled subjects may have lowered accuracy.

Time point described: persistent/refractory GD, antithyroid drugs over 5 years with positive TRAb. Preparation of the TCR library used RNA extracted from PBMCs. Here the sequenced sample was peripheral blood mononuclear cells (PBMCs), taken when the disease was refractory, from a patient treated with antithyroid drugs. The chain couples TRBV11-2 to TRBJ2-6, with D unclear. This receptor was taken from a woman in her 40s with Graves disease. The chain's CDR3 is CASSSLPAGGANVLTF. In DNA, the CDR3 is TGTGCCAGCAGCTCCCTGCCTGCAGGTGGGGCCAACGTCCTGACTTTC.